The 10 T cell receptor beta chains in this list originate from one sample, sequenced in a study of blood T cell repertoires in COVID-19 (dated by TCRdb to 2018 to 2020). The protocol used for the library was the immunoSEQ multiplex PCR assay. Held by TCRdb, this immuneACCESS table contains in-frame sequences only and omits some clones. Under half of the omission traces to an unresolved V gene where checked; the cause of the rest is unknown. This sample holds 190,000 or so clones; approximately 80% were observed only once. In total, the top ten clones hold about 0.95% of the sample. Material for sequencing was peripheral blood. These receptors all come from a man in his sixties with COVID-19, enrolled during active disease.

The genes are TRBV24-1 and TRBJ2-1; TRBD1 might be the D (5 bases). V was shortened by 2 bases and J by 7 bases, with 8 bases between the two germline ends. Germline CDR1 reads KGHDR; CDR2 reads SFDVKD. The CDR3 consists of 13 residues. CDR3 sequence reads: CATSDYRSNEQFF. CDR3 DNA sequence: TGTGCCACCAGTGATTACAGGTCGAATGAGCAGTTCTTC.

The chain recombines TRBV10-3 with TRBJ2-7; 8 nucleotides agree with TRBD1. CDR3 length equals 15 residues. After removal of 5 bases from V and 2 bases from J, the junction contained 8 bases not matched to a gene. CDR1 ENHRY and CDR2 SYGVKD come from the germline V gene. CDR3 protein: CAISSLTGVAYEQYF. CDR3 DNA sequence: TGTGCCATCAGTTCCTTGACAGGGGTAGCCTACGAGCAGTACTTC.

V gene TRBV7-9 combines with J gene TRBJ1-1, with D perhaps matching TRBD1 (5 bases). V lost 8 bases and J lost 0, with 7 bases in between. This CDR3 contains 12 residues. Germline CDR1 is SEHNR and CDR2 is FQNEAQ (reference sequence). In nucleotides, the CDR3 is TGTGCCAGCTCGGGGGTGAACACTGAAGCTTTCTTT. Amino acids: CASSGVNTEAFF.

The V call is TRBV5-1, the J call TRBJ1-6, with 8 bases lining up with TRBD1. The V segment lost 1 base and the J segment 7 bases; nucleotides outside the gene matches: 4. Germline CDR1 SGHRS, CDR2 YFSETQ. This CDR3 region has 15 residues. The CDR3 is CASSLQGAGNSPLHF. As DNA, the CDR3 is TGCGCCAGCAGCTTGCAGGGGGCTGGGAATTCACCCCTCCACTTT.

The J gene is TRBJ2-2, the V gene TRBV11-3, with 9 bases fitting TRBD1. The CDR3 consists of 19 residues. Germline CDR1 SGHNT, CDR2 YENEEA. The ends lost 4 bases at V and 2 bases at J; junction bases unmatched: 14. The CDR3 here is CASSSSRDRGGPNTGELFF. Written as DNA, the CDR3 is TGTGCCAGCAGCTCCTCAAGAGACAGGGGGGGTCCCAACACCGGGGAGCTGTTTTTT.

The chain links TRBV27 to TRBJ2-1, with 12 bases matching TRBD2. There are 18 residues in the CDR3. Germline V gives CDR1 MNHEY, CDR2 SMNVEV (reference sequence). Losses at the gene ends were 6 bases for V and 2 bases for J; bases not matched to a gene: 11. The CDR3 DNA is TGTGCCAGCAGCCTGGGACTAGCGGGTGTGAGGGCCTACAATGAGCAGTTCTTC. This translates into CASSLGLAGVRAYNEQFF.

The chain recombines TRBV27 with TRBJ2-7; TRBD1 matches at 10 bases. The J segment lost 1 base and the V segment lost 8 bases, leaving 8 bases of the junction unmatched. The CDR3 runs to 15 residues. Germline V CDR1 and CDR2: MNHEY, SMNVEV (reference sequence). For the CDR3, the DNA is TGTGCCAGCTCTCCCGGGACAGGGGTATCCTACGAGCAGTACTTC. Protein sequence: CASSPGTGVSYEQYF.

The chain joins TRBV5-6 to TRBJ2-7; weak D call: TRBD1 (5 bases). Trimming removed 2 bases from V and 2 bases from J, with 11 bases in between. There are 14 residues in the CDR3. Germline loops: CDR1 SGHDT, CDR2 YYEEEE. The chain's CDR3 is CASSLQALAYEQYF. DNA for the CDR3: TGTGCCAGCAGCTTACAGGCGCTCGCCTACGAGCAGTACTTC. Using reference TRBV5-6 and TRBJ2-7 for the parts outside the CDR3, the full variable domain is DAGVTQSPTHLIKTRGQQVTLRCSPKSGHDTVSWYQQALGQGPQFIFQYYEEEERQRGNFPDRFSGHQFPNYSSELNVNALLLGDSALYLCASSLQALAYEQYFGPGTRLTVT.

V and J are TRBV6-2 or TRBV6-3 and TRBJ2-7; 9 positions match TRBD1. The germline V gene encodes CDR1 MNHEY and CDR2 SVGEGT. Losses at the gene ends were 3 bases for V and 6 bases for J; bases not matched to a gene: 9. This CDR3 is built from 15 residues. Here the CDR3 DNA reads TGTGCCAGCAGTTATCCTACCGGGACAGGGTTCGAGCAGTACTTC. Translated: CASSYPTGTGFEQYF.

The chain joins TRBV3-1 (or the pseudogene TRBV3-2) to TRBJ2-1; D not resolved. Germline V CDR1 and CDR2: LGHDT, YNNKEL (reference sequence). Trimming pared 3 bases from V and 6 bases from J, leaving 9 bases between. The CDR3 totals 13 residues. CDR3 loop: CASSQGRPNEQFF. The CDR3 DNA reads TGTGCCAGCAGCCAGGGCAGGCCCAATGAGCAGTTCTTC.